A single sample is the source of the 7 T cell receptor beta chains below, sequenced in a study of shared clonotypes between healthy human individuals. Using immunoSEQ multiplex PCR, the repertoire was profiled, and TCRdb retains in-frame clones only, with some absent. The sample yields about 2,500,000 clones, around 90% seen once. The material sequenced was naive CD4+ T cells sorted from blood. Specified subset: CD45RA+ positively selected. The origin of the receptors is a man between 18 and 29 years old in good health.

DNA for the CDR3: TGTGCCAGCAGCTTACGAAAATGGGGACCAATGGGCTACGAGCAGTACTTC. Protein sequence: CASSLRKWGPMGYEQYF. This chain joins TRBV7-2 and TRBJ2-7; D may be TRBD1 or TRBD2 (5 bases each). This CDR3 contains 17 residues. V lost 2 bases and J 3 bases, leaving 20 bases between the germline ends. CDR1 is SGHTA and CDR2 is FQGNSA in the germline V gene.

J is TRBJ1-1 and V is TRBV7-8; 7 bases match TRBD1. Per germline, CDR1 SGHVS and CDR2 FQNEAQ. J gave up 3 bases and V 1 base, and 5 bases lay outside the gene matches. This CDR3 is built from 15 residues. CDR3 sequence: CASSLGQGVYTEAFF. DNA of the CDR3: TGTGCCAGCAGCTTAGGGCAGGGGGTGTACACTGAAGCTTTCTTT.

The chain carries TRBV7-9 and TRBJ2-1, with 8 positions matching TRBD2. The trim removed 8 bases at V and 7 bases at J, leaving 10 bases unmatched. From germline, CDR1 is SEHNR and CDR2 FQNEAQ (reference sequence). This CDR3 region has 14 residues. CDR3 nucleotide sequence: TGTGCCAGCCGGGGATTAGAGCGGGAGAATGAGCAGTTCTTC. As protein: CASRGLERENEQFF.

The chain is built from TRBV5-1 and TRBJ1-1; 7 bases fit TRBD1. Germline V gene sequence: CDR1 SGHRS, CDR2 YFSETQ. Trimming removed 4 bases from V and 0 bases from J; junction bases left unmatched: 6. The CDR3 is 15 amino acids. The CDR3 loop reads CASSRGQQMNTEAFF. DNA for the CDR3: TGCGCCAGCAGCCGGGGACAGCAAATGAACACTGAAGCTTTCTTT.

In regard to this clone: This sample includes further DNA sequences coding for the same CDR3. This chain links TRBV11-2 with TRBJ1-6; D remains unclear. In germline, CDR1 is SGHAT, CDR2 FQNNGV. V was trimmed by 3 bases and J by 0 bases, leaving 3 bases between them. The length of the CDR3 is 14 residues. This chain's CDR3 is CASSLSSYNSPLHF. In DNA, the CDR3 is TGTGCCAGCAGCTTGAGCTCCTATAATTCACCCCTCCACTTT.

The rearrangement links TRBV6-5 to TRBJ1-2, with D tentatively TRBD1 (6 bases). Per the germline V gene, CDR1 is MNHEY and CDR2 is SVGAGI. Trimming took 2 bases from V and 0 from J, leaving 10 bases between them. This CDR3 contains 15 residues. In DNA form, the CDR3 reads TGTGCCAGCAGTTACCGGGGGGGCGCTAACTATGGCTACACCTTC. Its translation: CASSYRGGANYGYTF.

The rearrangement links TRBV6-1 to TRBJ1-1, with TRBD1 identical over 9 bases. The CDR3 contains 16 residues. With V trimmed by 1 base and J by 0 bases, 3 bases remained unmatched. In germline, CDR1 is MNHNS, CDR2 SASEGT. The CDR3 sequence: CASSEGQGGMNTEAFF. The CDR3 DNA follows: TGTGCCAGCAGTGAAGGACAGGGGGGGATGAACACTGAAGCTTTCTTT.